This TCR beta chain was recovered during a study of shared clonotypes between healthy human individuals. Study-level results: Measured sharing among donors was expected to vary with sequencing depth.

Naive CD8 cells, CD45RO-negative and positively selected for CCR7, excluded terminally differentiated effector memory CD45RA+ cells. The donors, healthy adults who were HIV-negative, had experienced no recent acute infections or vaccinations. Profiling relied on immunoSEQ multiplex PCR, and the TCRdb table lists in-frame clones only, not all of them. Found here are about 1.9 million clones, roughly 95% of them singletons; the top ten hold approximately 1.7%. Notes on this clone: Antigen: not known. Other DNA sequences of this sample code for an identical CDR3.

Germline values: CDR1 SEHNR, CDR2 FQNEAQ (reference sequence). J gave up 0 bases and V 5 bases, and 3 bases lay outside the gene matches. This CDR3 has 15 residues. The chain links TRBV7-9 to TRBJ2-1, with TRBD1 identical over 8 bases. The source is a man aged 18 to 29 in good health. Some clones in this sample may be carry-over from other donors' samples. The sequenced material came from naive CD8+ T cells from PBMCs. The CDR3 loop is CASSPGQGSYNEQFF. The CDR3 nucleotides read TGTGCCAGCAGCCCCGGACAGGGCTCCTACAATGAGCAGTTCTTC.